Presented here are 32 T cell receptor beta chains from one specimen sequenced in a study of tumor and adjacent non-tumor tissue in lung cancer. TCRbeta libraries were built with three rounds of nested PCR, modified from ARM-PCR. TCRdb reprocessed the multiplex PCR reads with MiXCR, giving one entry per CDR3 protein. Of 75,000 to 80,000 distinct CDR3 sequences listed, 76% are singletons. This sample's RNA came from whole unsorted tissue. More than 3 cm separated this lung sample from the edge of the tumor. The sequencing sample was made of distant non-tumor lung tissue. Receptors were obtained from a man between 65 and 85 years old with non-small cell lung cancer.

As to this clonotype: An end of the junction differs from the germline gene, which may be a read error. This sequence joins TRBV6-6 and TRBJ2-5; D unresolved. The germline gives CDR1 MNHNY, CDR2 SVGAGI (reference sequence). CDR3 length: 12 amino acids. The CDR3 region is CVSRGVPETQYF. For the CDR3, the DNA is TGTGTCAGCAGAGGCGTTCCCGAGACCCAATACTTC.

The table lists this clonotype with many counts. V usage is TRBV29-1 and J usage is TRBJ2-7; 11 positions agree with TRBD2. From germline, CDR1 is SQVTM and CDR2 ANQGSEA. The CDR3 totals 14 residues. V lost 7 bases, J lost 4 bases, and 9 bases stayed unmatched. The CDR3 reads CSAILAGVGYEQYF. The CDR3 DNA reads TGCAGCGCCATACTAGCGGGAGTAGGTTACGAGCAGTACTTC.

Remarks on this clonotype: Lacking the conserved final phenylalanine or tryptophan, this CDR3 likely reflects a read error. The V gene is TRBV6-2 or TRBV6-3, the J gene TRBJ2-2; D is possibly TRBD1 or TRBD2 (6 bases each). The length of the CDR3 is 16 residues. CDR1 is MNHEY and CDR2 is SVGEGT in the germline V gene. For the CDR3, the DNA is TGTGCCAGCAGCTACTCGTCAGCAGGGGAGGCCGGGGAGCTGTTTTAT. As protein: CASSYSSAGEAGELFY.

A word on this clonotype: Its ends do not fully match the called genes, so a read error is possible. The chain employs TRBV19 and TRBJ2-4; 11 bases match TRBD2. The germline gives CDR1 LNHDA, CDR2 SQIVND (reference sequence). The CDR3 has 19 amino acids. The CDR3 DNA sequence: TGTGCCAATAGTAAGGGACTAGCGGTTAACCCGCTAGCCAAAAACATTCAGTACTTC. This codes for CANSKGLAVNPLAKNIQYF.

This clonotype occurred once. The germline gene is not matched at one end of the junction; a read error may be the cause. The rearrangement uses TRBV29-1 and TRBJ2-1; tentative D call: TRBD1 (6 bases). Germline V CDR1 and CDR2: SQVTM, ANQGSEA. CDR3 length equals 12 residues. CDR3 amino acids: CSAVSQGNEQFF. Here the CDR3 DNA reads TGTAGTGCTGTAAGCCAGGGGAATGAGCAGTTCTTC.

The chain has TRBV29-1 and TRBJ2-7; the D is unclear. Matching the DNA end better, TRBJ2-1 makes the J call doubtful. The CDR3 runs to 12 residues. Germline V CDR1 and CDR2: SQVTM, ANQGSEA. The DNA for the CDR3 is TGCAGCTTTGTTGCTGCACCCTACGAGCAGTTCTTC. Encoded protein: CSFVAAPYEQFF.

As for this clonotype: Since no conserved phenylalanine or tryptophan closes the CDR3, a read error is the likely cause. CDR3 region: CSAQISGDNQPQHL. The CDR3 nucleotides read TGCAGTGCTCAAATATCCGGGGATAATCAGCCCCAGCATCTT. The chain carries TRBV20-1 and TRBJ1-5; D not resolved. V was clipped by 5 bases and J by 4 bases, with 15 bases between them. Germline CDR1 is DFQATT and CDR2 is SNEGSKA (reference sequence). There are 14 residues in the CDR3.

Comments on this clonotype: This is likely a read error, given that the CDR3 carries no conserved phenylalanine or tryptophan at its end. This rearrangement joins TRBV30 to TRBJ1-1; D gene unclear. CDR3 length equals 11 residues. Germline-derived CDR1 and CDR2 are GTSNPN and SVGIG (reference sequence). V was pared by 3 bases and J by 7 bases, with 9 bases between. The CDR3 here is CAWRGNLEAFI. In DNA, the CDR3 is TGTGCCTGGAGAGGGAACCTTGAAGCTTTCATT.

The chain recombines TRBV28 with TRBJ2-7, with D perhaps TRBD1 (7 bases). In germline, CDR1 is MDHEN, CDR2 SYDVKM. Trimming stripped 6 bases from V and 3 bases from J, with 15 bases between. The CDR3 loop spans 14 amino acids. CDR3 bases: TGTGCCAGCAGCCTTGGACAGGACTACTACGAGCAGTACTTC. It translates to CASSLGQDYYEQYF. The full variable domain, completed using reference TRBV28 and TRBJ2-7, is DVKVTQSSRYLVKRTGEKVFLECVQDMDHENMFWYRQDPGLGLRLIYFSYDVKMKEKGDIPEGYSVSREKKERFSLILESASTNQTSMYLCASSLGQDYYEQYFGPGTRLTVT.

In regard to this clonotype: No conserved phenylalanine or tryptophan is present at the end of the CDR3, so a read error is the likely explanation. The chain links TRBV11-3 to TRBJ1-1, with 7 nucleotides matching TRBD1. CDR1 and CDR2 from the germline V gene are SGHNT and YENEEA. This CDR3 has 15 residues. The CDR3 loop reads CASSLGGLLGIEAFI. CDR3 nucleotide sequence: TGTGCCAGCAGTTTAGGGGGCTTGTTGGGCATTGAAGCTTTCATT.

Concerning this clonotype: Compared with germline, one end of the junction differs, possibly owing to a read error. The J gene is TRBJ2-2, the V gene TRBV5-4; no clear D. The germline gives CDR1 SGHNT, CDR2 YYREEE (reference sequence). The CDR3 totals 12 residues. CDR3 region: CASSSDIEELFF. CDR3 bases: TGTGCCAGCAGCTCAGACATCGAGGAGCTATTTTTT.

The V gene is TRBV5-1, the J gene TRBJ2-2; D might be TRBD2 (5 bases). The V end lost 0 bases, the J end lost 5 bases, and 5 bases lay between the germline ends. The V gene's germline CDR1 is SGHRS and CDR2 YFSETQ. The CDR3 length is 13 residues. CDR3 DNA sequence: TGCGCCAGCAGCTTGGCGGGGACCGGGGAGCTGTTTTTT. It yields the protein CASSLAGTGELFF.

In nucleotides, the CDR3 is TGCAGCGTTGAAGGGGAAGGTACTTACGAGCAGTACTTC. It is translated as CSVEGEGTYEQYF. This sequence joins TRBV29-1 and TRBJ2-7; D is unclear. The V gene lost 1 base and the J gene lost 4 bases, with 11 bases spanning the gap. CDR3 length: 13 residues. Germline V CDR1 and CDR2: SQVTM, ANQGSEA.

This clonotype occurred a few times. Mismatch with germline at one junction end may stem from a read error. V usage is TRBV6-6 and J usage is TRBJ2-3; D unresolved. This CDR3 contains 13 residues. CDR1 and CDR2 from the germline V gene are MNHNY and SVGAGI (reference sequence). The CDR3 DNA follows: TGTGCCGGCAGTTACTCGCTTGCAGATACACAGTATTTT. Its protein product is CAGSYSLADTQYF.

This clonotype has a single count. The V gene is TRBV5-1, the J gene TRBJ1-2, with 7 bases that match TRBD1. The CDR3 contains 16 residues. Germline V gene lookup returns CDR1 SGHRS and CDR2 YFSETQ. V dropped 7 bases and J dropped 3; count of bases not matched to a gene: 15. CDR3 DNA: TGCGCCAGCTGCTCACGACGACAGGGCCCGCACTATGGCTACACCTTC. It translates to CASCSRRQGPHYGYTF.

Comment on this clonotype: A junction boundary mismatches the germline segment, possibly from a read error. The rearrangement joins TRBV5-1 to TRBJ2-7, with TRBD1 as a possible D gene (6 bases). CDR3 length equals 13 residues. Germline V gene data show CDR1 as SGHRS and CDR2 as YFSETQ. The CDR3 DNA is TGCGCCAGCAGCCGGGACAAAGCCTACGAGCAATACTTC. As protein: CASSRDKAYEQYF.

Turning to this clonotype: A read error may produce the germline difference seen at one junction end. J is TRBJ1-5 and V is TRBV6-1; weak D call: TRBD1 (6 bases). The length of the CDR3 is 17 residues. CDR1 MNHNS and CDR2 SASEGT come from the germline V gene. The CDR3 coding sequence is TGTGCCAGCAATGAAATTTGGGACAATCTTGGCAATCAGCCCCGGCATTTT. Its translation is CASNEIWDNLGNQPRHF.

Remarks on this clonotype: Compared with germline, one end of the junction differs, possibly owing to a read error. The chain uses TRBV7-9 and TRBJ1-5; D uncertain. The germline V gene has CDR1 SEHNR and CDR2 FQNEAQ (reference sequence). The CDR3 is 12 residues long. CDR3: CASSPSNQLQHF. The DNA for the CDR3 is TGTGCCAGCAGCCCTTCCAACCAGCTCCAGCATTTT.

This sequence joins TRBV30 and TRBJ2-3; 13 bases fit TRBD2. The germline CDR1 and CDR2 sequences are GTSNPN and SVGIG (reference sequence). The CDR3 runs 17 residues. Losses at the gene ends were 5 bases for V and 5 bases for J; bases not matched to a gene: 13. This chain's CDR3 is CAWAPLGTSGNRDTQYF. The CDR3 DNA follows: TGTGCCTGGGCCCCTCTCGGGACTAGCGGGAACAGAGATACGCAGTATTTT.

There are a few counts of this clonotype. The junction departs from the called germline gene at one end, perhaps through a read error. The CDR3 here is CASTRREVSTDTQCF. The DNA for the CDR3 is TGTGCTAGCACCCGTCGGGAAGTAAGCACAGATACACAGTGTTTT. The gene calls are TRBV11-3 and TRBJ2-3, with a tentative D call TRBD2 (5 bases). CDR1 is SGHNT and CDR2 is YENEEA in the germline V gene. This CDR3 is built from 15 residues.

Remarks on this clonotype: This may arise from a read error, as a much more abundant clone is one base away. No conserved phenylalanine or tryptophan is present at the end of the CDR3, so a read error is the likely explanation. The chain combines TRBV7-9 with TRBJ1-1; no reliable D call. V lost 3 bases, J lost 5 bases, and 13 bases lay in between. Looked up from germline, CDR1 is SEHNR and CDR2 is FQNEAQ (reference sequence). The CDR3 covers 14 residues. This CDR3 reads CASSFGRGRTEAFL. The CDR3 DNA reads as TGTGCCAGCAGCTTTGGTCGGGGTAGGACTGAAGCTTTCCTT.

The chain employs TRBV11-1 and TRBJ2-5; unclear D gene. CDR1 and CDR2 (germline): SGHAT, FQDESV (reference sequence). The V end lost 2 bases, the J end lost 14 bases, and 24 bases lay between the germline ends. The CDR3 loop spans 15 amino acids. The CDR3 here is CASSLNPAYQETRYF. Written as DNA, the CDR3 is TGTGCCAGCAGCTTAAATCCAGCGTACCAAGAGACCCGTTACTTC. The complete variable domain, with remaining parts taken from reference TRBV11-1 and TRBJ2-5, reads EAEVAQSPRYKITEKSQAVAFWCDPISGHATLYWYRQILGQGPELLVQFQDESVVDDSQLPKDRFSAERLKGVDSTLKIQPAELGDSAMYLCASSLNPAYQETRYFGPGTRLLVL.

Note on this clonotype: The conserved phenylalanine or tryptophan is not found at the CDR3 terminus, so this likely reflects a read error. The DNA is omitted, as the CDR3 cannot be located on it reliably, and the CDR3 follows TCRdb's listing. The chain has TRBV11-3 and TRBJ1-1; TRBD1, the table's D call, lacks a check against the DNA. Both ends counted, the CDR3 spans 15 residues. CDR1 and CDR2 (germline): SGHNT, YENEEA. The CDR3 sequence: CASSLDGALTTEVFI.

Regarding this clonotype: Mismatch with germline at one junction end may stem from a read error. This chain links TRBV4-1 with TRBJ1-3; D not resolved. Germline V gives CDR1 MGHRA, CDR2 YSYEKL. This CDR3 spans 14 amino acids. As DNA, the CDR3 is TGCGCAAGCAGCCAAAGAGACTCTGGAAACACCATATATTTT. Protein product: CASSQRDSGNTIYF.

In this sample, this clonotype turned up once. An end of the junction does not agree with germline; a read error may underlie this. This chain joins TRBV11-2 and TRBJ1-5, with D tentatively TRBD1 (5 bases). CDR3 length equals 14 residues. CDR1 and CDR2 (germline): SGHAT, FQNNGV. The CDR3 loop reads CAGSLYGANQPQNF. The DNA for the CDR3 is TGTGCCGGCAGCTTATATGGGGCAAATCAGCCCCAGAATTTT.

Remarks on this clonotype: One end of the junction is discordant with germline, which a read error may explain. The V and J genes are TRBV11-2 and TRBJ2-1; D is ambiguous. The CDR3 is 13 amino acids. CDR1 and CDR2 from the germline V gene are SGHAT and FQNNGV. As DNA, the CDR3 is TGTGCCAGCTGTTCTTCGTTTGTGGATGATCAGTTCTTC. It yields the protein CASCSSFVDDQFF.

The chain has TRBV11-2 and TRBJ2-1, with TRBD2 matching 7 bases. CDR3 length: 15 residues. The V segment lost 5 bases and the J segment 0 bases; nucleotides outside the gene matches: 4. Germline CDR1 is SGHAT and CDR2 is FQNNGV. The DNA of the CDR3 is TGTGCCAGCAGCAATAGCGGGCCCTCCTACAATGAGCAGTTCTTC. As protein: CASSNSGPSYNEQFF.

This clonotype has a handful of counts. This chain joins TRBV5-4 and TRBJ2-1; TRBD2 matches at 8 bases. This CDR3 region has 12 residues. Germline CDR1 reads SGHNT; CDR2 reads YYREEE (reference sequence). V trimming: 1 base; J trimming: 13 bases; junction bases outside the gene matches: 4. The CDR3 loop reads CASSLPGGNQFF. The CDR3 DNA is TGTGCCAGCAGCTTGCCGGGGGGGAATCAGTTCTTC.

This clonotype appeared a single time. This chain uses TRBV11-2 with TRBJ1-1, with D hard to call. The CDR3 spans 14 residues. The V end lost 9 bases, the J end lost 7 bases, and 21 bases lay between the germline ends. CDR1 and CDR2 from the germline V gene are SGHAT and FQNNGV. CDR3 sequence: CASSRTTVYVEAFF. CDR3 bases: TGTGCCAGTAGCCGGACGACGGTATACGTTGAAGCTTTCTTT.

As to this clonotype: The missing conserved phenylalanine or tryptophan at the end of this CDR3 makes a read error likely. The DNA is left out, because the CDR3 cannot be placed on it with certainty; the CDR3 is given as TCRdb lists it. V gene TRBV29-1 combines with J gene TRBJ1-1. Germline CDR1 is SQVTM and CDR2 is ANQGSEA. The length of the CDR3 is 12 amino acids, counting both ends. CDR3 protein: CSVVAERPETFI.

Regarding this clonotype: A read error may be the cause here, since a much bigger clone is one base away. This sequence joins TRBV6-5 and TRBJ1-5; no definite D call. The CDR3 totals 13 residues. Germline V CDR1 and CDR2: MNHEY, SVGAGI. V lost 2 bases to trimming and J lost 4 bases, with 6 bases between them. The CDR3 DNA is TGTGCCAGCAGTTACATCTTAAATCAGCCCCAGCATTTT. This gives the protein CASSYILNQPQHF.

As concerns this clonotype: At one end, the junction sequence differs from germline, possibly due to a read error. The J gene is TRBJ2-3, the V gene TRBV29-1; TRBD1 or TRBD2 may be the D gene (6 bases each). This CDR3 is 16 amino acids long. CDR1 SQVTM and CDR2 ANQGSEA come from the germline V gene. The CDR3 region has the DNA TGCAGCGTCCAATTACAGGGTAGCGGAAGCACAGATATGCAGTATTTT. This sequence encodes CSVQLQGSGSTDMQYF.